What follows are 5 T cell receptor beta chains derived from one specimen sequenced in a study of CD8+ T cells in alopecia areata. Reverse transcribed after extraction, RNA yielded cDNA as the sequencing template. Profiling relied on immunoSEQ multiplex PCR, and the TCRdb table lists in-frame clones only, not all of them. The profile shows roughly 120,000 clones, more than 30% of them singletons. What was sequenced was CD4+ T cells sorted from blood. The receptor set was obtained from a human donor with alopecia areata.

This clone came up a few times. This chain links TRBV5-1 with TRBJ2-3, with D perhaps being TRBD1 or TRBD2 (5 bases each). In germline, CDR1 is SGHRS, CDR2 YFSETQ. The CDR3 covers 16 residues. V was pared by 4 bases and J by 6 bases, with 21 bases between. CDR3 nucleotides: TGCGCCAGCAGCCCACGACCAGGGTCCGGCGGGGATACGCAGTATTTT. It is translated as CASSPRPGSGGDTQYF.

J is TRBJ2-5 and V is TRBV11-2; no clear D gene. The CDR3 has 15 amino acids. Per the germline V gene, CDR1 is SGHAT and CDR2 is FQNNGV. Deletions cut 5 bases from V and 5 bases from J, with 18 bases between. The CDR3 region has the DNA TGTGCCAGCAGCCTCTCGTTGATGCAGGTGGAGACCCAGTACTTC. Protein sequence: CASSLSLMQVETQYF.

The rearrangement links TRBV30 to TRBJ2-7; 8 bases map to TRBD2. V shed 7 bases, J shed 3 bases, and the junction held 8 bases outside the gene matches. The CDR3 length is 13 residues. CDR1 GTSNPN and CDR2 SVGIG come from the germline V gene (reference sequence). The CDR3 sequence: CAYRGLVGYEQYF. CDR3 sequence (DNA): TGTGCCTATCGGGGACTAGTCGGCTACGAGCAGTACTTC.

This clone showed up just a few times. The chain has TRBV19 and TRBJ1-2, with D uncertain. Germline V gene lookup returns CDR1 LNHDA and CDR2 SQIVND (reference sequence). The CDR3 spans 13 residues. Trimming removed 3 bases at V and 4 bases at J, with 9 bases between. The CDR3 DNA reads as TGTGCCAGTAGTATTGGGTCAGGCTATGGCTACACCTTC. Amino acids: CASSIGSGYGYTF.

This chain connects TRBV18 to TRBJ1-2, with a weak D call TRBD1 (6 bases). With 1 base removed from V and 6 bases from J, the gap between germline ends came to 9 bases. The CDR3 has 13 residues. Germline assignment: CDR1 KGHSH and CDR2 LQKENI. CDR3 residues: CASSPLPGDGYTF. CDR3 in DNA: TGTGCCAGCTCACCACTACCAGGGGATGGCTACACCTTC.